Presented here are 27 T cell receptor beta chains from one specimen sequenced in a study of blood T cell repertoires in COVID-19. Method: immunoSEQ multiplex PCR; TCRdb's copy keeps in-frame clones and lacks some. The sample lists under 250,000 clones; about 83% were seen once. Sequences were obtained from peripheral blood. Receptor source: a man in his forties or fifties with active or convalescent COVID-19.

This clone was detected many times. The rearrangement joins TRBV5-8 to TRBJ2-2; 8 positions match TRBD2. Looked up from germline, CDR1 is SGHTS and CDR2 is YDEGEE. The trim removed 5 bases at V and 6 bases at J, leaving 15 bases unmatched. The CDR3 spans 17 residues. The CDR3 protein is CASRSSLAVLHPGELFF. The CDR3 nucleotides read TGTGCCAGCAGGTCCTCACTAGCGGTCCTCCACCCCGGGGAGCTGTTTTTT. The full variable domain, in which reference TRBV5-8 and TRBJ2-2 provide the parts outside the CDR3, is EAGVTQSPTHLIKTRGQQATLRCSPISGHTSVYWYQQALGLGLQFLLWYDEGEERNRGNFPPRFSGRQFPNYSSELNVNALELEDSALYLCASRSSLAVLHPGELFFGEGSRLTVL.

V gene TRBV27 combines with J gene TRBJ1-2; D uncertain. The CDR3 is 13 amino acids. Trimming pared 8 bases from V and 4 bases from J, leaving 14 bases between. Germline CDR1 is MNHEY and CDR2 is SMNVEV (reference sequence). CDR3 DNA sequence: TGTGCCAGCGGCGATCGTCCGGGCTATGGCTACACCTTC. Translating it yields CASGDRPGYGYTF.

J is TRBJ1-2 and V is TRBV19; TRBD1 matches at 7 bases. Germline V gives CDR1 LNHDA, CDR2 SQIVND (reference sequence). Unmatched junction bases numbered 20, after V lost 6 bases and J lost 4 bases. The length of the CDR3 is 18 residues. The CDR3 loop is CASSQPGQYSNNLYGYTF. The CDR3 DNA sequence: TGTGCCAGTAGCCAACCGGGACAGTACTCCAACAACCTCTATGGCTACACCTTC.

This chain uses TRBV6-2 or TRBV6-3 with TRBJ1-1; TRBD1 matches 7 bases. Germline CDR1 is MNHEY and CDR2 is SVGEGT. J lost 0 bases, V lost 5 bases, and 3 bases had no gene match. This CDR3 has 14 residues. CDR3 DNA sequence: TGTGCCAGCAGTACGACAGGGATGAACACTGAAGCTTTCTTT. It encodes CASSTTGMNTEAFF.

The CDR3 here is CASSLRDREWETQYF. CDR3 nucleotide sequence: TGTGCCAGCAGTTTAAGGGACAGGGAATGGGAGACCCAGTACTTC. The V call is TRBV27, the J call TRBJ2-5; TRBD1 matches at 9 bases. Germline lookup yields CDR1 MNHEY and CDR2 SMNVEV (reference sequence). The CDR3 has 15 amino acids. V dropped 2 bases and J dropped 5; count of bases not matched to a gene: 6.

V usage is TRBV27 and J usage is TRBJ2-1; D not resolved. The V end was cut by 0 bases, the J end by 3 bases, with 9 bases between. Germline V lookup: CDR1 MNHEY, CDR2 SMNVEV (reference sequence). The CDR3 contains 15 residues. The chain's CDR3 is CASSLSRLDYNEQFF. The CDR3 nucleotides are TGTGCCAGCAGTTTATCCAGACTTGACTACAATGAGCAGTTCTTC.

V is TRBV24-1 and J is TRBJ1-1, with D hard to call. The ends were cut back, 5 bases at V and 0 bases at J, with 6 bases in the middle. Per germline, CDR1 KGHDR and CDR2 SFDVKD. The CDR3 length is 13 residues. CDR3 in DNA: TGTGCCACCAGTGCAGAAATGAACACTGAAGCTTTCTTT. This gives the protein CATSAEMNTEAFF.

This clone has just one count. The CDR3 DNA reads TGTGCCAGCAGCGATACAGGGGTAAAGTATGGCTACACCTTC. Its translation: CASSDTGVKYGYTF. The V gene is TRBV25-1, the J gene TRBJ1-2; 7 bases map to TRBD1. The CDR3 consists of 14 residues. Germline V gene data show CDR1 as MGHDK and CDR2 as SYGVNS. V dropped 6 bases and J dropped 5; count of bases not matched to a gene: 9.

This chain connects TRBV20-1 to TRBJ1-2; perhaps TRBD1 as D (5 bases). CDR3 length: 11 residues. Per germline, CDR1 DFQATT and CDR2 SNEGSKA (reference sequence). V was cut by 3 bases and J by 7 bases, with 9 bases left in between. The CDR3 DNA reads as TGCAGTGCTAGCAGGGTGGGTGGCTACACCTTC. This sequence encodes CSASRVGGYTF.

This clone has a handful of counts. The V gene is TRBV19, the J gene TRBJ2-3; the match to TRBD2 covers 10 bases. V lost 10 bases to trimming and J lost 5 bases; unmatched junction nucleotides: 9. The CDR3 is 14 amino acids. Looked up from germline, CDR1 is LNHDA and CDR2 is SQIVND (reference sequence). The CDR3 DNA sequence: TGTGCCACACAGCGGGGGGGCGTAATAGATACGCAGTATTTT. Amino acids: CATQRGGVIDTQYF. Drawing the rest from reference TRBV19 and TRBJ2-3, the complete variable domain is DGGITQSPKYLFRKEGQNVTLSCEQNLNHDAMYWYRQDPGQGLRLIYYSQIVNDFQKGDIAEGYSVSREKKESFPLTVTSAQKNPTAFYLCATQRGGVIDTQYFGPGTRLTVL.

The genes are TRBV11-2 and TRBJ2-7; 9 bases fit TRBD2. The CDR3 sequence is 16 residues long. J was trimmed by 4 bases and V by 1 base; bases with no gene match: 8. The germline V gene has CDR1 SGHAT and CDR2 FQNNGV. In DNA, the CDR3 is TGTGCCAGCAGCTTAGTGACTAGCGGCCCTGGGTACGAGCAGTACTTC. It translates to CASSLVTSGPGYEQYF.

In this sample, this clone turned up a few times. The V gene is TRBV7-9, the J gene TRBJ1-2, with D possibly being TRBD1 (5 bases). The V gene lost 4 bases and the J gene lost 2 bases, with 23 bases spanning the gap. From germline, CDR1 is SEHNR and CDR2 FQNEAQ (reference sequence). The CDR3 covers 18 residues. The CDR3, as DNA: TGTGCCAGCAGCTGGGGCGGTGGCGCGAAGGGCAAAAACTATGGCTACACCTTC. This translates into CASSWGGGAKGKNYGYTF.

CDR3 bases: TGTGCCAGCAGCTTGGATGGGACAGGGGGCGCAAGGAGCACCGGGGAGCTGTTTTTT. It yields the protein CASSLDGTGGARSTGELFF. The chain has TRBV5-5 and TRBJ2-2; 12 nucleotides agree with TRBD1. Germline CDR1 reads SGHKS; CDR2 reads YYEKEE (reference sequence). V dropped 0 bases and J dropped 4; count of bases not matched to a gene: 10. The length of the CDR3 is 19 residues.

The J gene is TRBJ2-2, the V gene TRBV7-2; TRBD2 agrees at 7 bases. After removal of 3 bases from V and 0 bases from J, the junction contained 4 bases not matched to a gene. CDR1 and CDR2 (germline): SGHTA, FQGNSA. CDR3 size: 16 residues. The CDR3 spells CASSFRGSANTGELFF. The CDR3 DNA reads as TGTGCCAGCAGCTTTCGCGGGAGCGCGAACACCGGGGAGCTGTTTTTT.

This sequence joins TRBV30 and TRBJ2-5; D perhaps matches TRBD2 (5 bases). Per the germline V gene, CDR1 is GTSNPN and CDR2 is SVGIG (reference sequence). The V end was cut by 0 bases, the J end by 5 bases, with 16 bases between. The CDR3 extends over 15 amino acids. CDR3 DNA sequence: TGTGCCTGGAGTGTACTGAGCGGCCCGTGGGAGACCCAGTACTTC. It codes for CAWSVLSGPWETQYF.

In its sample, this clone was seen a few times. J is TRBJ2-2 and V is TRBV5-6, with D possibly being TRBD1 (5 bases). This CDR3 has 15 amino acids. The V gene lost 2 bases and the J gene lost 6 bases, with 14 bases spanning the gap. Germline V lookup: CDR1 SGHDT, CDR2 YYEEEE. The CDR3 DNA sequence: TGTGCCAGCAGCTTTTTGACAGCTGAGGCCGGGGAGCTGTTTTTT. Its protein is CASSFLTAEAGELFF.

J is TRBJ2-1 and V is TRBV7-2; perhaps TRBD1 as D (5 bases). This CDR3 contains 17 residues. V was clipped by 4 bases and J by 6 bases, with 22 bases between them. CDR1 is SGHTA, CDR2 FQGNSA, per germline. The CDR3 region is CASSSVPFGGRGNEQFF. The CDR3 DNA is TGTGCCAGCAGCTCCGTTCCTTTTGGTGGTAGGGGCAATGAGCAGTTCTTC.

CDR3 sequence reads: CASSQLRGAENIQYF. In DNA, the CDR3 is TGTGCCAGCAGCCAATTGCGGGGGGCTGAAAACATTCAGTACTTC. This rearrangement joins TRBV3-1 (or the pseudogene TRBV3-2) to TRBJ2-4, with 8 bases aligning to TRBD2. The V and J ends lost 2 bases and 5 bases, in that order; junction bases with no gene match: 5. Germline CDR1 reads LGHDT; CDR2 reads YNNKEL (reference sequence). The CDR3 contains 15 residues.

The chain couples TRBV24-1 to TRBJ2-3; 10 bases are shared with TRBD2. With 12 bases clipped from V and 0 bases from J, the junction kept 2 bases outside the gene matches. The CDR3 sequence is 13 residues long. Germline CDR1 is KGHDR and CDR2 is SFDVKD. In DNA form, the CDR3 reads TGTGCCGCTAGCGGGGGAAGCACAGATACGCAGTATTTT. Its translation is CAASGGSTDTQYF.

This clone was counted a few times. The chain uses TRBV30 and TRBJ1-2; D possibly corresponds to TRBD1 (5 bases). Germline loops: CDR1 GTSNPN, CDR2 SVGIG (reference sequence). This CDR3 contains 12 residues. V lost 3 bases and J 3 bases, leaving 8 bases between the germline ends. The CDR3 sequence is CAWSRDDYGYTF. CDR3 DNA: TGTGCCTGGAGCAGGGATGACTATGGCTACACCTTC.

A remark on this clone: One end of the junction is discordant with germline, which a read error may explain. This chain links TRBV28 with TRBJ1-2; D may be TRBD1 (5 bases). The length of the CDR3 is 15 residues. The germline CDR1 and CDR2 sequences are MDHEN and SYDVKM. CDR3 in amino acids: CACSGGGVGKYGYTF. The CDR3 coding sequence is TGTGCCTGCAGTGGGGGGGGTGTCGGGAAATATGGCTACACCTTC.

CDR3 residues: CSVEGTEPYEQYF. CDR3 in DNA: TGCAGCGTTGAAGGGACAGAGCCCTACGAGCAGTACTTC. This chain links TRBV29-1 with TRBJ2-7, with D perhaps TRBD1 (6 bases). With 1 base removed from V and 2 bases from J, the gap between germline ends came to 9 bases. From germline, CDR1 is SQVTM and CDR2 ANQGSEA. The CDR3 loop spans 13 amino acids.

The chain has TRBV3-1 (or the pseudogene TRBV3-2) and TRBJ1-1; possibly TRBD1 for D (5 bases). Trimming removed 3 bases at V and 4 bases at J, with 15 bases between. Germline-derived CDR1 and CDR2 are LGHDT and YNNKEL (reference sequence). This CDR3 spans 15 amino acids. The CDR3 is CASSQGTLFGTEAFF. CDR3 nucleotides: TGTGCCAGCAGCCAGGGGACTCTTTTCGGCACTGAAGCTTTCTTT.

DNA for the CDR3: TGTGCCAGTAGTATCGACGGGGACTTCTCTGGAAACACCATATATTTT. Protein: CASSIDGDFSGNTIYF. V gene TRBV19 combines with J gene TRBJ1-3; possibly TRBD1 for D (5 bases). V gave up 3 bases and J gave up 0 bases, with 12 bases separating them. CDR1 is LNHDA, CDR2 SQIVND, per germline (reference sequence). The CDR3 length is 16 residues.

V usage is TRBV6-5 and J usage is TRBJ1-1; 7 bases are shared with TRBD1. Per the germline V gene, CDR1 is MNHEY and CDR2 is SVGAGI. The length of the CDR3 is 15 residues. J lost 1 base, V lost 6 bases, and 8 bases had no gene match. CDR3 amino acids: CASRPQGVRNTEAFF. The CDR3 bases are TGTGCCAGCAGACCGCAGGGGGTCCGGAACACTGAAGCTTTCTTT.

V and J are TRBV7-8 and TRBJ2-5, with 7 bases aligning to TRBD1. Germline-derived CDR1 and CDR2 are SGHVS and FQNEAQ. V was pared by 5 bases and J by 5 bases, with 11 bases of the junction left unmatched. The CDR3 has 15 residues. The CDR3 reads CASSIGQVKRETQYF. The CDR3 DNA follows: TGTGCCAGCAGCATCGGACAGGTTAAAAGGGAGACCCAGTACTTC.

This rearrangement joins TRBV10-2 to TRBJ1-1; 10 bases map to TRBD1. CDR1 is WSHSY and CDR2 is SAAADI in the germline V gene. This CDR3 has 12 residues. J was trimmed by 4 bases and V by 8 bases; bases with no gene match: 1. The CDR3 bases are TGCGCCAGCGGACAGGGGGGCACTGAAGCTTTCTTT. Translating it yields CASGQGGTEAFF.